Reported below is one TCR beta chain. This specimen belongs to a study of brain T cells in children with intractable seizures. Looked up from germline, CDR1 is SGHRS and CDR2 is YFSETQ. The CDR3 extends over 15 amino acids. V dropped 4 bases and J dropped 4; count of bases not matched to a gene: 5. Libraries were prepared by immunoSEQ multiplex PCR; TCRdb keeps only in-frame clonotypes and omits some of them. The sample records around 38,000 clones, around nine tenths being singletons. The chain uses TRBV5-1 and TRBJ1-3; TRBD1 matches at 10 bases. This sequence was found in a girl aged 2 to 9 with tuberous sclerosis and intractable seizures. The sample in question was peripheral blood, obtained at surgery. The DNA for the CDR3 is TGCGCCAGCAGCGACAGGGGGCCTCCGGGAAACACCATATATTTT. Translating it yields CASSDRGPPGNTIYF. Full variable domain (outside the CDR3, taken from reference TRBV5-1 and TRBJ1-3): KAGVTQTPRYLIKTRGQQVTLSCSPISGHRSVSWYQQTPGQGLQFLFEYFSETQRNKGNFPGRFSGRQFSNSRSEMNVSTLELGDSALYLCASSDRGPPGNTIYFGEGSWLTVV.